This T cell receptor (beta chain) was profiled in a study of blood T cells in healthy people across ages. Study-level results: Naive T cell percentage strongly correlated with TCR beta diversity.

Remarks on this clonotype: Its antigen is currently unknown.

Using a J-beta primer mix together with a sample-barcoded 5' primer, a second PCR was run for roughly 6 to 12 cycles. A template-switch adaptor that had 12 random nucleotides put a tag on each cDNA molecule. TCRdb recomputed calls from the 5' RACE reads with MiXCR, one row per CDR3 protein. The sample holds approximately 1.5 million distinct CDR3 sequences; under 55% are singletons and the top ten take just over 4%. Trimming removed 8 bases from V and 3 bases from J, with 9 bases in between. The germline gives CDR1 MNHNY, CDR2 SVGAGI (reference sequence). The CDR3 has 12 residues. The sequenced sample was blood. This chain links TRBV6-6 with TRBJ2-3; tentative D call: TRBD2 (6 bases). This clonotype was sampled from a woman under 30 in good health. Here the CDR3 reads CASGTWTDTQYF. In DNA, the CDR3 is TGTGCCAGCGGGACTTGGACAGATACGCAGTATTTT.